These 29 T cell receptor beta chains originate from one sample sequenced in a study of blood T cell repertoires in COVID-19. Here immunoSEQ multiplex PCR was the method, and the copy in TCRdb shows in-frame clones only, minus some. The sample includes around 280,000 clones, around nine tenths of them seen just once. Input material: peripheral blood. The origin of the receptors is a woman aged 25 to 45 with COVID-19, enrolled during active disease.

The chain combines TRBV5-1 with TRBJ2-7; D uncertain. The CDR3 extends over 13 amino acids. CDR1 SGHRS and CDR2 YFSETQ come from the germline V gene. The V gene lost 0 bases and the J gene lost 4 bases, with 8 bases spanning the gap. CDR3 coding DNA: TGCGCCAGCAGCTTGGTGAGCGAGTACGAGCAGTACTTC. Its translation: CASSLVSEYEQYF. Based on the CDR3 plus reference TRBV5-1 and TRBJ2-7, the full variable domain is KAGVTQTPRYLIKTRGQQVTLSCSPISGHRSVSWYQQTPGQGLQFLFEYFSETQRNKGNFPGRFSGRQFSNSRSEMNVSTLELGDSALYLCASSLVSEYEQYFGPGTRLTVT.

CDR3 in amino acids: CASSLSHEQYF. CDR3 DNA: TGCGCCAGCAGCTTGAGCCACGAGCAGTACTTC. V gene TRBV5-1 combines with J gene TRBJ2-7, with D uncertain. Germline CDR1 is SGHRS and CDR2 is YFSETQ. The CDR3 runs 11 residues. Trimming took 1 base from V and 5 from J, leaving 4 bases between them.

The rearrangement uses TRBV7-3 and TRBJ2-3, with D possibly matching TRBD1 (6 bases). CDR1 and CDR2 from the germline V gene are SGHTA and FQGTGA. Trimming cost V 5 bases and J 2 bases, with 11 bases left between them. The CDR3 extends over 14 amino acids. This chain's CDR3 is CASSPGQTTDTQYF. In DNA, the CDR3 is TGTGCCAGCAGCCCTGGACAGACCACAGATACGCAGTATTTT.

The rearrangement uses TRBV28 and TRBJ1-5, with D unresolved. The CDR3 loop spans 11 amino acids. CDR1 is MDHEN and CDR2 is SYDVKM in the germline V gene. V was pared by 3 bases and J by 6 bases, with 3 bases between. The CDR3 DNA is TGTGCCAGCAGTTTTAGTCAGCCCCAGCATTTT. Its translation: CASSFSQPQHF.

The rearrangement uses TRBV10-3 and TRBJ2-1; 8 bases are shared with TRBD2. This CDR3 is 15 amino acids long. The J segment lost 2 bases and the V segment lost 7 bases, leaving 7 bases of the junction unmatched. In germline, CDR1 is ENHRY, CDR2 SYGVKD. The CDR3 DNA is TGTGCCATCAAACAGACTAGCGAGGCCTACAATGAGCAGTTCTTC. It is translated as CAIKQTSEAYNEQFF.

V and J are TRBV11-3 and TRBJ2-1; 15 bases match TRBD2. V lost 4 bases and J lost 6; bases outside the gene matches: 4. The germline CDR1 and CDR2 sequences are SGHNT and YENEEA. The CDR3 has 16 residues. This chain's CDR3 is CASSSGLAGGVNEQFF. CDR3 coding DNA: TGTGCCAGCAGCTCGGGACTAGCGGGGGGAGTCAATGAGCAGTTCTTC.

The chain joins TRBV9 to TRBJ2-1; TRBD2 might be the D (5 bases). Germline V gene sequence: CDR1 SGDLS, CDR2 YYNGEE. Trimming cost V 2 bases and J 7 bases, with 10 bases left between them. This CDR3 contains 13 residues. CDR3 amino acids: CASSVGLVNEQFF. The CDR3 bases are TGTGCCAGCAGCGTTGGACTCGTGAATGAGCAGTTCTTC. Using reference TRBV9 and TRBJ2-1 for the parts outside the CDR3, the full variable domain is DSGVTQTPKHLITATGQRVTLRCSPRSGDLSVYWYQQSLDQGLQFLIQYYNGEERAKGNILERFSAQQFPDLHSELNLSSLELGDSALYFCASSVGLVNEQFFGPGTRLTVL.

CDR3 in DNA: TGTGCCACCAGCAGAGTCGTGGGACAGGGGACCTACGAGCAGTACTTC. This encodes CATSRVVGQGTYEQYF. This sequence joins TRBV15 and TRBJ2-7; 10 positions agree with TRBD1. The CDR3 sequence is 16 residues long. Germline loops: CDR1 LNHNV, CDR2 YYDKDF (reference sequence). The trim removed 1 base at V and 2 bases at J, leaving 5 bases unmatched.

V is TRBV4-2 and J is TRBJ2-7; D is possibly TRBD1 (5 bases). Trimming took 3 bases from V and 2 from J, leaving 11 bases between them. Germline loops: CDR1 LGHNA, CDR2 YNFKEQ. This CDR3 is 14 amino acids long. For the CDR3, the DNA is TGTGCCAGCAGCCAGGCGACAGTTCCCTACGAGCAGTACTTC. It specifies CASSQATVPYEQYF.

The chain employs TRBV10-3 and TRBJ2-7; 9 bases are shared with TRBD2. The CDR3 covers 14 residues. Germline loops: CDR1 ENHRY, CDR2 SYGVKD. V shed 7 bases, J shed 4 bases, and the junction held 8 bases outside the gene matches. As DNA, the CDR3 is TGTGCCATCAAACGGACTAGCGATTCGTACGAGCAGTACTTC. Translation: CAIKRTSDSYEQYF.

The CDR3 nucleotides read TGTGCCAGCAGCACCGGGACTGGCTCCTACAATGAGCAGTTCTTC. Protein: CASSTGTGSYNEQFF. The chain uses TRBV6-5 and TRBJ2-1; perhaps TRBD2 as D (6 bases). The CDR3 runs 15 residues. In germline, CDR1 is MNHEY, CDR2 SVGAGI. V was trimmed by 6 bases and J by 0 bases, leaving 12 bases between them.

The chain couples TRBV4-1 to TRBJ2-3; D remains ambiguous. CDR1 and CDR2 (germline): MGHRA, YSYEKL. Trimming left V 1 base short and J 2 bases short, with 19 bases between. The CDR3 extends over 18 amino acids. The CDR3 DNA reads TGCGCCAGCAGCCAAGTAGCCCAAGCACACTTCGTCACAGATACGCAGTATTTT. Translated: CASSQVAQAHFVTDTQYF.

This chain joins TRBV27 and TRBJ2-1; TRBD2 matches 7 bases. The length of the CDR3 is 18 residues. The V and J ends lost 5 bases and 9 bases, in that order; junction bases with no gene match: 22. Germline-derived CDR1 and CDR2 are MNHEY and SMNVEV (reference sequence). The DNA of the CDR3 is TGTGCCAGCAGTCCCCGGGGGTGGGAGCGGGATTGGTTGGGTGAGCAGTTCTTC. Translated, it gives CASSPRGWERDWLGEQFF.

The chain uses TRBV5-6 and TRBJ2-7; D is perhaps TRBD1 (7 bases). Germline V gene lookup returns CDR1 SGHDT and CDR2 YYEEEE. Between the trimmed V and J ends, which lost 1 base and 6 bases, there was a span of 23 bases. This CDR3 is 17 amino acids long. The CDR3 loop reads CASSLSQGGTVLREQYF. DNA for the CDR3: TGTGCCAGCAGCTTGTCCCAGGGGGGAACCGTACTACGCGAGCAGTACTTC.

V gene TRBV29-1 combines with J gene TRBJ2-7; weak D call: TRBD1 (6 bases). Looked up from germline, CDR1 is SQVTM and CDR2 is ANQGSEA. The CDR3 loop spans 12 amino acids. Between the trimmed V and J ends, which lost 4 bases and 2 bases, there was a span of 9 bases. The CDR3 sequence is CSVVRQAYEQYF. In DNA, the CDR3 is TGCAGCGTTGTACGACAGGCCTACGAGCAGTACTTC.

The chain combines TRBV5-4 with TRBJ2-7; D uncertain. Germline V gives CDR1 SGHNT, CDR2 YYREEE (reference sequence). The CDR3 spans 14 residues. Trimming stripped 0 bases from V and 1 base from J, with 8 bases between. CDR3 residues: CASSLGLLSYEQYF. For the CDR3, the DNA is TGTGCCAGCAGCTTGGGTCTCCTTTCCTACGAGCAGTACTTC.

This chain connects TRBV5-4 to TRBJ2-7, with TRBD2 as a possible D gene (6 bases). Germline CDR1 reads SGHNT; CDR2 reads YYREEE (reference sequence). The V end was cut by 3 bases, the J end by 0 bases, with 13 bases between. The CDR3 totals 15 residues. The CDR3 spells CASSSSAGLSYEQYF. The CDR3 DNA follows: TGTGCCAGCAGCTCCTCTGCGGGGCTCTCCTACGAGCAGTACTTC. Full variable domain (rest looked up from reference TRBV5-4 and TRBJ2-7): ETGVTQSPTHLIKTRGQQVTLRCSSQSGHNTVSWYQQALGQGPQFIFQYYREEENGRGNFPPRFSGLQFPNYSSELNVNALELDDSALYLCASSSSAGLSYEQYFGPGTRLTVT.

V gene TRBV18 combines with J gene TRBJ2-5; 7 bases are a match to TRBD1. There are 13 residues in the CDR3. The germline gives CDR1 KGHSH, CDR2 LQKENI. V was pared by 4 bases and J by 5 bases, with 4 bases of the junction left unmatched. The CDR3 coding sequence is TGTGCCAGCTCACAGACAGGGCGCGAGACCCAGTACTTC. Its translation: CASSQTGRETQYF.

This clone appeared once. The chain is built from TRBV6-5 and TRBJ2-2; tentatively, D is TRBD2 (6 bases). Trimming pared 6 bases from V and 3 bases from J, leaving 11 bases between. The germline V gene encodes CDR1 MNHEY and CDR2 SVGAGI. The CDR3 contains 14 residues. This CDR3 reads CASRASVDTGELFF. As DNA, the CDR3 is TGTGCCAGCAGGGCTAGCGTGGACACCGGGGAGCTGTTTTTT.

The genes are TRBV19 and TRBJ1-6; D is unresolved. CDR1 and CDR2 (germline): LNHDA, SQIVND (reference sequence). V was pared by 6 bases and J by 10 bases, with 19 bases between. There are 15 residues in the CDR3. The CDR3 protein is CASRLKTGAGSPLHF. CDR3 DNA: TGTGCCAGTAGGCTAAAGACGGGTGCCGGGTCACCCCTCCACTTT.

The gene calls are TRBV9 and TRBJ1-1, with a tentative D call TRBD1 (6 bases). The CDR3 has 13 residues. CDR1 is SGDLS, CDR2 YYNGEE, per germline. V lost 4 bases to trimming and J lost 3 bases, with 10 bases between them. CDR3 protein: CASSPRGYTEAFF. CDR3 in DNA: TGTGCCAGCAGCCCCAGGGGCTACACTGAAGCTTTCTTT.

The chain employs TRBV6-5 and TRBJ2-7; D is perhaps TRBD2 (5 bases). This CDR3 has 15 amino acids. From germline, CDR1 is MNHEY and CDR2 SVGAGI. V lost 0 bases and J lost 0, with 9 bases in between. The CDR3 DNA is TGTGCCAGCAGTTACTCTAGCGTCCCCTCCTACGAGCAGTACTTC. Translation gives CASSYSSVPSYEQYF.

This chain uses TRBV30 with TRBJ2-3; 9 bases map to TRBD2. Trimming cost V 3 bases and J 0 bases; bases outside gene matches: 4. Germline V gives CDR1 GTSNPN, CDR2 SVGIG (reference sequence). The length of the CDR3 is 15 residues. CDR3 protein: CAWSGLASSTDTQYF. The CDR3, as DNA: TGTGCCTGGAGCGGACTAGCGTCTAGCACAGATACGCAGTATTTT.

As DNA, the CDR3 is TGTGCCAGCAGCCAAGGGGGACAGGTGAACACCGGGGAGCTGTTTTTT. Translated: CASSQGGQVNTGELFF. V is TRBV9 and J is TRBJ2-2, with 8 bases identical to TRBD1. The CDR3 consists of 16 residues. The germline CDR1 and CDR2 sequences are SGDLS and YYNGEE. After removal of 4 bases from V and 1 base from J, the junction contained 6 bases not matched to a gene.

The chain is built from TRBV10-3 and TRBJ2-2; 10 bases map to TRBD1. Germline trimming cut 0 bases from V and 2 bases from J; bases unmatched to any gene: 3. In germline, CDR1 is ENHRY, CDR2 SYGVKD. The CDR3 is made up of 17 amino acids. The CDR3 loop is CAISESRDRGNTGELFF. DNA of the CDR3: TGTGCCATCAGTGAGTCCCGGGACAGGGGAAACACCGGGGAGCTGTTTTTT.

In its sample, this clone was seen a few times. The chain has TRBV2 and TRBJ2-7; D is perhaps TRBD2 (6 bases). Germline V gene lookup returns CDR1 SNHLY and CDR2 FYNNEI. This CDR3 region has 15 residues. V was cut by 7 bases and J by 5 bases, with 21 bases left in between. The CDR3 sequence: CASIRGGPPGDEQYF. As DNA, the CDR3 is TGTGCCAGCATAAGGGGAGGACCGCCGGGTGACGAGCAGTACTTC.

The sample holds one count of this clone. The rearrangement links TRBV11-2 to TRBJ1-4; 9 nucleotides align to TRBD1. The junction had 5 bases not matched to a gene; V was cut back by 4 bases and J by 5 bases. There are 15 residues in the CDR3. Germline CDR1 and CDR2: SGHAT and FQNNGV. The CDR3 region is CASSSRQGVNEKLFF. The CDR3 bases are TGTGCCAGCAGCTCGAGACAGGGGGTAAATGAAAAACTGTTTTTT. Filled out from reference TRBV11-2 and TRBJ1-4, the complete variable domain reads EAGVAQSPRYKIIEKRQSVAFWCNPISGHATLYWYQQILGQGPKLLIQFQNNGVVDDSQLPKDRFSAERLKGVDSTLKIQPAKLEDSAVYLCASSSRQGVNEKLFFGSGTQLSVL.

The chain combines TRBV7-9 with TRBJ2-1; 9 bases agree with TRBD1. This CDR3 has 11 amino acids. The germline V gene has CDR1 SEHNR and CDR2 FQNEAQ (reference sequence). V shed 5 bases, J shed 12 bases, and the junction held 2 bases outside the gene matches. The CDR3 protein is CASSRDRVQFF. DNA for the CDR3: TGTGCCAGCAGCCGGGACAGGGTGCAGTTCTTC.

The V and J genes are TRBV19 and TRBJ2-2, with 10 bases lining up with TRBD2. The V segment lost 5 bases and the J segment 7 bases; nucleotides outside the gene matches: 7. Germline assignment: CDR1 LNHDA and CDR2 SQIVND (reference sequence). The CDR3 covers 15 residues. CDR3 amino acids: CASSPLAGAGGELFF. As DNA, the CDR3 is TGTGCCAGTAGTCCCCTAGCGGGAGCAGGCGGGGAGCTGTTTTTT.